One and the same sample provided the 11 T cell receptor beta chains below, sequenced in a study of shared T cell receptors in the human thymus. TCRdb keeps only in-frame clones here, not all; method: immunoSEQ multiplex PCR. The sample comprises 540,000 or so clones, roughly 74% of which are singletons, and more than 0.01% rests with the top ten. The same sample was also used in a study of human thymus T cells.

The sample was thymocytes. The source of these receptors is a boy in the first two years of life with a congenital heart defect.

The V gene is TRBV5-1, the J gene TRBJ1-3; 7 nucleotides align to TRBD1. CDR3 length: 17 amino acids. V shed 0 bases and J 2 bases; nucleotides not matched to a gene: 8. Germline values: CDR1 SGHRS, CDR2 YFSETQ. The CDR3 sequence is CASSLARRQGPGNTIYF. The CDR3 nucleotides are TGCGCCAGCAGCTTGGCCCGAAGACAGGGTCCTGGAAACACCATATATTTT.

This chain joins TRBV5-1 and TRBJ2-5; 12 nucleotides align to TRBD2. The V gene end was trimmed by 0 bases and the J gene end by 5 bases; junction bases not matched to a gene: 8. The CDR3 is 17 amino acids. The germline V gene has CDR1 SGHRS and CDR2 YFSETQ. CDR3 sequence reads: CASSLGTSGNGRETQYF. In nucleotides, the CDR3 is TGCGCCAGCAGCTTGGGGACTAGCGGGAATGGTAGGGAGACCCAGTACTTC.

CDR3 protein: CASSPDRGRHEQYF. CDR3 in DNA: TGCGCCAGCAGCCCGGACAGGGGGCGACACGAGCAGTACTTC. V gene TRBV5-1 combines with J gene TRBJ2-7; TRBD1 aligns across 11 bases. The CDR3 has 14 amino acids. The trim removed 4 bases at V and 5 bases at J, leaving 5 bases unmatched. The germline CDR1 and CDR2 sequences are SGHRS and YFSETQ.

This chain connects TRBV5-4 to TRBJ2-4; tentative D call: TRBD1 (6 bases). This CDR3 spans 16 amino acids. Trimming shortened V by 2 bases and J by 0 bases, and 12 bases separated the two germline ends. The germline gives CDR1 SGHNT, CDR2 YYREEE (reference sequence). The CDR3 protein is CASSFSGALAKNIQYF. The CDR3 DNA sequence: TGTGCCAGCAGCTTCTCAGGGGCCCTAGCCAAAAACATTCAGTACTTC.

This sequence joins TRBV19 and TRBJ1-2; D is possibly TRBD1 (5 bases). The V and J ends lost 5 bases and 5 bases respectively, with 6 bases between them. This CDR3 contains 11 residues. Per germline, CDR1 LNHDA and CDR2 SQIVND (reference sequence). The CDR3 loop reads CASSPGYGYTF. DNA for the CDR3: TGTGCCAGTAGTCCAGGGTATGGCTACACCTTC.

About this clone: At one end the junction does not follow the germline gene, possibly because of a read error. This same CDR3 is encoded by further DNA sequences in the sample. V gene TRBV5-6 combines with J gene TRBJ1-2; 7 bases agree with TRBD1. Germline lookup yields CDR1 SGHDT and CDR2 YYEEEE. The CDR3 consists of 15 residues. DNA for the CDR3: TGTGCCAGCAGCATAGCCCGGACAGGCTTAATTGGCTATACCTTC. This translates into CASSIARTGLIGYTF.

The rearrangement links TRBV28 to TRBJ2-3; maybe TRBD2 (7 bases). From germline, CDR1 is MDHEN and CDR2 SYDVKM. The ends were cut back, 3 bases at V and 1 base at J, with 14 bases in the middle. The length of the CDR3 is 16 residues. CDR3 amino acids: CASSFPGGPGTDTQYF. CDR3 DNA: TGTGCCAGCAGTTTCCCCGGGGGGCCAGGCACAGATACGCAGTATTTT.

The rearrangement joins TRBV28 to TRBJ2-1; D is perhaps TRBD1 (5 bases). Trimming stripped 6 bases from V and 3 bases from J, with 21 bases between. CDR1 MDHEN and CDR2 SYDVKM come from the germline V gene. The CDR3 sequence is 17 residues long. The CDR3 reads CASSRLRQTHLYNEQFF. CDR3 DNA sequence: TGTGCCAGCAGCAGATTAAGACAGACGCACCTCTACAATGAGCAGTTCTTC.

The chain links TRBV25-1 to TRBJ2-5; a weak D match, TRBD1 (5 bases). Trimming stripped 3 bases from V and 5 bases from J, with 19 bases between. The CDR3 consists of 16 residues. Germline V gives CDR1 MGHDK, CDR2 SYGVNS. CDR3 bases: TGTGCCAGCAGTGAGACAGACTTTCGGGTGGTCGAGACCCAGTACTTC. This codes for CASSETDFRVVETQYF.

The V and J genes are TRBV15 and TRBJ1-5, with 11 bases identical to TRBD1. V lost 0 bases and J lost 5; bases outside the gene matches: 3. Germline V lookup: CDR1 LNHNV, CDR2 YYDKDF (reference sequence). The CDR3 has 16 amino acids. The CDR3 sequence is CATSRDRDRGDQPQHF. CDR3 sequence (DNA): TGTGCCACCAGCAGAGATAGGGACAGGGGGGATCAGCCCCAGCATTTT.

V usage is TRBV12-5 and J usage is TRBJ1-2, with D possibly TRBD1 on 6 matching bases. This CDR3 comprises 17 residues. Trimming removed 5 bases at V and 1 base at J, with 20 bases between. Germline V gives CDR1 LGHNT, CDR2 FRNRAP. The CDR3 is CASGPPGHSSLNYGYTF. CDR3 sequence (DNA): TGTGCTAGTGGTCCACCGGGACATTCCTCTCTTAACTATGGCTACACCTTC.